In its sample, the clone carrying this T cell receptor (beta chain) was seen a few times. Its antigen remains unknown. The read comes to an end 3 residues before the CDR3 does, leaving the germline J gene to fill in the end. V gave up 4 bases and J gave up 7 bases, with 18 bases separating them. CDR1 and CDR2 from the germline V gene are SGHKS and YYEKEE (reference sequence). The CDR3 is 15 amino acids. These data come from a study of T cell clonality in common variable immunodeficiency. Study-level results: Repertoire-complication correlations in CVID were limited by patient heterogeneity. In common variable immunodeficiency, TCR beta chains reportedly carried fewer deletions and N-nucleotide insertions.

Sequenced by immunoSEQ multiplex PCR; TCRdb stores in-frame clones only, minus some. The sample holds over 30,000 clones, and no clone turns up only once. The rearrangement uses TRBV5-5 and TRBJ2-1; D possibly corresponds to TRBD1 (6 bases). The sequence derives from a human donor with common variable immunodeficiency. Material for sequencing was peripheral blood mononuclear cells. The CDR3 reads CASSPRGVSRNEQFF. The sequenced part of the CDR3 DNA is TGTGCCAGCAGCCCCAGGGGAGTTTCGAGGAATGAG.